The 16 T cell receptor beta chains presented below share a single source sample, sequenced in a study of regulatory T cells in long-lasting Graves disease. Arm-PCR of CDR3 regions with iRepertoire HTBI primers generated TCR beta libraries. TCRdb analysed the multiplex PCR reads with MiXCR anew, one entry per CDR3 protein. The sample records roughly 610,000 distinct CDR3 sequences, about 15% being singletons. Time point given: newly diagnosed GD, antithyroid drugs for less than 3 months. Generation of the TCR library employed RNA extracted from PBMCs. This sample also belongs to another study, concerning T cells in Graves' hyperthyroidism and ophthalmopathy.

Sequencing was performed on peripheral blood mononuclear cells (PBMCs), taken at new diagnosis, from a patient treated with antithyroid drugs. These receptors all come from a woman in her thirties with Graves disease.

There are many counts of this clonotype. This chain's CDR3 is CASSVGGTSNTEAFF. CDR3 sequence (DNA): TGTGCCAGCAGCGTAGGAGGGACATCGAACACTGAAGCTTTCTTT. This chain joins TRBV9 and TRBJ1-1, with a possible D match to TRBD1 (6 bases). Germline V gene lookup returns CDR1 SGDLS and CDR2 YYNGEE. Between the trimmed V and J ends, which lost 0 bases and 1 base, there was a span of 10 bases. This CDR3 has 15 amino acids.

This clonotype was detected ten times or more. The V call is TRBV6-1, the J call TRBJ2-7; no reliable D call. CDR3 length equals 13 residues. The germline V gene encodes CDR1 MNHNS and CDR2 SASEGT. Trimming took 3 bases from V and 6 from J, leaving 12 bases between them. This CDR3 reads CASSERWPREQYF. In DNA, the CDR3 is TGTGCCAGCAGTGAGCGATGGCCCCGCGAGCAGTACTTC.

Only a few counts were recorded for this clonotype. V and J are TRBV3-1 and TRBJ2-5; 10 nucleotides agree with TRBD1. The germline gives CDR1 LGHDT, CDR2 YNNKEL (reference sequence). After removal of 5 bases from V and 4 bases from J, the junction contained 7 bases not matched to a gene. This CDR3 comprises 15 residues. As DNA, the CDR3 is TGTGCCAGCAGCGACCCCGGGACAGGGGTAGAGACCCAGTACTTC. Its protein is CASSDPGTGVETQYF.

The chain joins TRBV9 to TRBJ2-5; 12 bases fit TRBD2. The V gene's germline CDR1 is SGDLS and CDR2 YYNGEE. J was trimmed by 5 bases and V by 3 bases; bases with no gene match: 8. This CDR3 comprises 16 residues. CDR3 DNA: TGTGCCAGCAGCGCGCCCCTAGCGGGAGGGGACGAGACCCAGTACTTC. Residues: CASSAPLAGGDETQYF.

This clonotype appeared once. This CDR3 reads CASSPWDVYYNEQFF. CDR3 coding DNA: TGTGCCAGCAGCCCCTGGGACGTCTACTACAATGAGCAGTTCTTC. V and J are TRBV9 and TRBJ2-1, with D perhaps matching TRBD1 or TRBD2 (5 bases each). Trimming took 4 bases from V and 3 from J, leaving 14 bases between them. The CDR3 totals 15 residues. Germline CDR1 is SGDLS and CDR2 is YYNGEE.

This clonotype was seen repeatedly, ten times or more. This chain joins TRBV12-3 or TRBV12-4 and TRBJ2-7; D unresolved. The CDR3 length is 15 residues. Trimming cost V 3 bases and J 6 bases, with 18 bases left between them. The CDR3 DNA is TGTGCCAGCAGTTTTCGTCCGTCGGTTCCGGGCGAGCAGTACTTC. Translation: CASSFRPSVPGEQYF.

The table lists this clonotype with many counts. This rearrangement joins TRBV11-2 to TRBJ2-7; 9 bases are a match to TRBD1. CDR3 length: 13 amino acids. The V gene's germline CDR1 is SGHAT and CDR2 FQNNGV. After removal of 8 bases from V and 12 bases from J, the junction contained 14 bases not matched to a gene. The CDR3 nucleotides read TGTGCCAGCGGGATGGACAGGGGCGGTTTTACGTACTTC. Amino acid sequence: CASGMDRGGFTYF.

In its sample, this clonotype was seen many times. The J gene is TRBJ1-5, the V gene TRBV28; D ambiguous. CDR1 and CDR2 (germline): MDHEN, SYDVKM. CDR3 length: 13 residues. V shed 4 bases and J shed 11 bases, with 15 bases lying between them. The CDR3 spells CASSYPNGEAQHF. The CDR3 DNA reads as TGTGCCAGCAGTTATCCGAACGGGGAGGCCCAGCATTTT.

The chain couples TRBV5-1 to TRBJ1-3, with D perhaps TRBD1 (5 bases). The V gene lost 7 bases and the J gene lost 0 bases, with 11 bases spanning the gap. CDR1 is SGHRS, CDR2 YFSETQ, per germline. CDR3 size: 14 residues. The CDR3 reads CASATGDSGNTIYF. In DNA, the CDR3 is TGCGCCAGCGCGACGGGGGACTCTGGAAACACCATATATTTT. The full variable domain, with the rest looked up from reference TRBV5-1 and TRBJ1-3, is KAGVTQTPRYLIKTRGQQVTLSCSPISGHRSVSWYQQTPGQGLQFLFEYFSETQRNKGNFPGRFSGRQFSNSRSEMNVSTLELGDSALYLCASATGDSGNTIYFGEGSWLTVV.

This clonotype was counted many times. V is TRBV12-3 or TRBV12-4 and J is TRBJ2-1, with TRBD2 matching over 11 bases. J lost 9 bases, V lost 5 bases, and 12 bases had no gene match. CDR3 length: 16 amino acids. The CDR3 sequence is CASSPLAGGVLSEQFF. The CDR3 DNA reads TGTGCCAGCAGTCCGCTAGCGGGAGGAGTTCTAAGTGAGCAGTTCTTC.

This chain links TRBV12-3 or TRBV12-4 with TRBJ1-1; D not certain. This CDR3 comprises 15 residues. Trimming stripped 5 bases from V and 2 bases from J, with 15 bases between. CDR3 residues: CASSPREGLNTEAFF. CDR3 nucleotides: TGTGCCAGCAGTCCCCGGGAAGGACTAAACACTGAAGCTTTCTTT.

In this sample, this clonotype turned up many times. The chain joins TRBV2 to TRBJ1-1, with D unresolved. Germline V CDR1 and CDR2: SNHLY, FYNNEI. This CDR3 spans 13 amino acids. V lost 7 bases to trimming and J lost 1 base, with 10 bases between them. This CDR3 is CASIEDRNTEAFF. The CDR3 DNA reads as TGTGCCAGCATCGAGGACCGGAACACTGAAGCTTTCTTT.

This clonotype was counted only a few times. The V gene is TRBV20-1, the J gene TRBJ2-7; 9 bases map to TRBD2. Per germline, CDR1 DFQATT and CDR2 SNEGSKA (reference sequence). The CDR3 has 12 amino acids. The V segment lost 5 bases and the J segment 10 bases; nucleotides outside the gene matches: 9. The CDR3, as DNA: TGCAGTGCTGCGGTCGCGGGAGGGAATCAGTACTTC. Amino acids: CSAAVAGGNQYF.

This clonotype was counted at least ten times. The rearrangement links TRBV7-3 to TRBJ2-1, with D unresolved. The CDR3 covers 14 residues. Deletions cut 0 bases from V and 6 bases from J, with 9 bases between. Germline CDR1 is SGHTA and CDR2 is FQGTGA. CDR3 nucleotide sequence: TGTGCCAGCAGCTTAACCCCCCTGGGCAATGAGCAGTTCTTC. Its protein product is CASSLTPLGNEQFF.

In its sample, this clonotype was seen many times. The chain uses TRBV20-1 and TRBJ2-3; D is ambiguous. Germline V gives CDR1 DFQATT, CDR2 SNEGSKA (reference sequence). The V gene lost 5 bases and the J gene lost 2 bases, with 14 bases spanning the gap. The CDR3 contains 14 residues. The DNA for the CDR3 is TGCAGTGCTCTAGAGCTGGTCCTCACAGATACGCAGTATTTT. Its translation is CSALELVLTDTQYF.

Many counts were recorded for this clonotype. The genes are TRBV11-2 and TRBJ1-1, with TRBD1 matching 9 bases. With V trimmed by 5 bases and J by 1 base, 8 bases remained unmatched. The germline V gene encodes CDR1 SGHAT and CDR2 FQNNGV. The CDR3 runs 16 residues. The CDR3 protein is CASSALTGGENTEAFF. In DNA, the CDR3 is TGTGCCAGCAGCGCTTTAACAGGGGGCGAGAACACTGAAGCTTTCTTT. Full variable domain (rest looked up from reference TRBV11-2 and TRBJ1-1): EAGVAQSPRYKIIEKRQSVAFWCNPISGHATLYWYQQILGQGPKLLIQFQNNGVVDDSQLPKDRFSAERLKGVDSTLKIQPAKLEDSAVYLCASSALTGGENTEAFFGQGTRLTVV.